A selection of T cell receptor beta chains follows, all from one sample in a study of human T cells and chemical hapten exposure. From the RACE reads, TCRdb called clonotypes with MiXCR, one entry per CDR3 protein. The table records about 34,000 distinct CDR3 sequences, roughly 6.4% of them present only once. The sequenced sample was whole blood, obtained in connection with sensitization to the hapten diphenylcyclopropenone (DPC). The receptors were gathered from a woman aged 25 to 39 with alopecia areata. Some clones in this sample may be carry-over from other donors' samples. The CDR3 runs from the conserved cysteine through the conserved F or W. The order of the fields is clone size, V gene, J gene, D gene, CDR3 protein, CDR3 DNA. The D gene is left open where the match is weak. The size of a clone is reported for some rows only, either as once, few or many, or as a class for expanded clones.

abundance: many
v_gene: TRBV4-3
j_gene: TRBJ1-2
d_gene: .
CDR3aa: CASSQEPGIYYGYTF
CDR3nt: TGCGCCAGCAGCCAAGAACCGGGGATTTACTATGGCTACACCTTC

abundance: many
v_gene: TRBV7-6
j_gene: TRBJ1-4
d_gene: .
CDR3aa: CASSLGWGQRQINEKLFF
CDR3nt: TGTGCCAGCAGCTTGGGGTGGGGGCAGAGGCAGATCAATGAAAAACTGTTTTTT

abundance: medium-sized
v_gene: TRBV2
j_gene: TRBJ1-3
d_gene: TRBD1
CDR3aa: CASSHPGQGAAGNTIYF
CDR3nt: TGTGCCAGCAGTCATCCGGGACAGGGGGCGGCTGGAAACACCATATATTTT

abundance: few
v_gene: TRBV29-1
j_gene: TRBJ1-2
d_gene: TRBD1
CDR3aa: CSTRTGDPYGYTF
CDR3nt: TGCAGCACACGGACAGGGGACCCCTATGGCTACACCTTC

abundance: many
v_gene: TRBV29-1
j_gene: TRBJ1-2
d_gene: .
CDR3aa: CSVPSDTGGYTF
CDR3nt: TGCAGCGTTCCCTCGGACACAGGCGGCTACACCTTC

abundance: few
v_gene: TRBV5-1
j_gene: TRBJ2-7
d_gene: .
CDR3aa: CASRESPASYEQYF
CDR3nt: TGCGCCAGCAGGGAAAGCCCAGCCAGCTACGAGCAGTACTTC

abundance: few
v_gene: TRBV10-3
j_gene: TRBJ2-1
d_gene: .
CDR3aa: CAISKAGEDEQFF
CDR3nt: TGTGCCATCAGTAAAGCAGGGGAGGATGAGCAGTTCTTC

abundance: .
v_gene: TRBV20-1
j_gene: TRBJ1-5
d_gene: TRBD1
CDR3aa: CSARAWTGGPLGPQHF
CDR3nt: TGCAGTGCTAGAGCTTGGACAGGGGGGCCGTTAGGGCCCCAGCATTTT

abundance: .
v_gene: TRBV6-5
j_gene: TRBJ2-3
d_gene: .
CDR3aa: CASNGEDTQYF
CDR3nt: TGTGCCAGCAACGGAGAAGATACGCAGTATTTT

abundance: many
v_gene: TRBV7-2
j_gene: TRBJ1-4
d_gene: .
CDR3aa: CASSLSSSNEKLFF
CDR3nt: TGTGCCAGCAGCTTATCTTCCTCTAATGAAAAACTGTTTTTT

abundance: .
v_gene: TRBV3-1
j_gene: TRBJ1-5
d_gene: .
CDR3aa: CASSQDNTPNQPQHF
CDR3nt: TGTGCCAGCAGCCAAGATAATACACCAAATCAGCCCCAGCATTTT

abundance: many
v_gene: TRBV7-8
j_gene: TRBJ2-3
d_gene: TRBD1
CDR3aa: CASSPWTGPLDTQYF
CDR3nt: TGTGCCAGCAGCCCCTGGACAGGGCCCCTAGATACGCAGTATTTT

abundance: many
v_gene: TRBV28
j_gene: TRBJ1-5
d_gene: .
CDR3aa: CAASTNQGNQPQHF
CDR3nt: TGTGCCGCCTCCACCAACCAGGGCAATCAGCCCCAGCATTTT

abundance: many
v_gene: TRBV28
j_gene: TRBJ2-7
d_gene: TRBD1
CDR3aa: CASSNPGGKQYF
CDR3nt: TGTGCCAGCAGTAACCCAGGGGGCAAGCAGTACTTC

abundance: .
v_gene: TRBV27
j_gene: TRBJ2-5
d_gene: TRBD2
CDR3aa: CASSLSDSGGGWGTQYF
CDR3nt: TGTGCCAGCAGTTTATCGGACTCGGGCGGGGGTTGGGGGACCCAGTACTTC

abundance: .
v_gene: TRBV4-3
j_gene: TRBJ2-2
d_gene: .
CDR3aa: CASSQGAGRTTGELFF
CDR3nt: TGCGCCAGCAGCCAGGGGGCAGGGCGTACCACCGGGGAGCTGTTTTTT

abundance: once
v_gene: TRBV29-1
j_gene: TRBJ2-3
d_gene: .
CDR3aa: CSVRAPFTDTQYF
CDR3nt: TGCAGCGTTCGGGCACCATTCACAGATACGCAGTATTTT

abundance: .
v_gene: TRBV7-9
j_gene: TRBJ1-5
d_gene: .
CDR3aa: CASSLDAGQPQHF
CDR3nt: TGTGCCAGCAGCTTAGACGCGGGTCAGCCCCAGCATTTT

abundance: few
v_gene: TRBV2
j_gene: TRBJ2-7
d_gene: TRBD1
CDR3aa: CASSGGQGSLQYF
CDR3nt: TGTGCCAGCAGCGGGGGACAGGGGAGCCTGCAGTACTTC

abundance: few
v_gene: TRBV29-1
j_gene: TRBJ2-5
d_gene: .
CDR3aa: CSVEDGAPKTQYF
CDR3nt: TGCAGCGTTGAAGACGGGGCTCCAAAGACCCAGTACTTC

abundance: medium-sized
v_gene: TRBV6-2/TRBV6-3
j_gene: TRBJ2-7
d_gene: TRBD1
CDR3aa: CASSSTGVYEQYF
CDR3nt: TGTGCCAGCAGTTCGACAGGGGTCTACGAGCAGTACTTC

abundance: .
v_gene: TRBV2
j_gene: TRBJ2-7
d_gene: .
CDR3aa: CASSEGGEQYF
CDR3nt: TGTGCCAGCAGTGAAGGCGGGGAGCAGTACTTC

abundance: many
v_gene: TRBV7-2
j_gene: TRBJ1-1
d_gene: .
CDR3aa: CASSFEGSTEAFF
CDR3nt: TGTGCCAGCAGCTTTGAGGGTTCCACTGAAGCTTTCTTT